The 22 T cell receptor beta chains presented below share a single source sample, sequenced in a study of cytotoxic CD8 clonotypes in ibrutinib-treated CLL. The assay was immunoSEQ multiplex PCR, and TCRdb's table has in-frame clones only and misses some. The sample lists under 150,000 clones; 91% were seen once. The material was PBMCs, obtained after 12 months of ibrutinib treatment. The receptors shown here come from a human donor with chronic lymphocytic leukemia.

The chain uses TRBV4-2 and TRBJ2-1; D is uncertain. Between the trimmed V and J ends, which lost 3 bases and 6 bases, there was a span of 12 bases. The germline CDR1 and CDR2 sequences are LGHNA and YNFKEQ. The CDR3 sequence is 14 residues long. The CDR3 protein is CASSQRRSSNEQFF. For the CDR3, the DNA is TGTGCCAGCAGCCAGAGACGGTCGTCCAATGAGCAGTTCTTC.

The chain links TRBV7-2 to TRBJ2-3; TRBD1 is a possible D gene (7 bases). CDR1 is SGHTA, CDR2 FQGNSA, per germline. The CDR3 has 15 residues. V shed 5 bases and J shed 0 bases, with 12 bases lying between them. The DNA of the CDR3 is TGTGCCAGCAGCCGCCAGGGGGGTAGCACAGATACGCAGTATTTT. The encoded protein is CASSRQGGSTDTQYF. Based on the CDR3 plus reference TRBV7-2 and TRBJ2-3, the full variable domain is GAGVSQSPSNKVTEKGKDVELRCDPISGHTALYWYRQSLGQGLEFLIYFQGNSAPDKSGLPSDRFSAERTGGSVSTLTIQRTQQEDSAVYLCASSRQGGSTDTQYFGPGTRLTVL.

This clone appeared a few times. This rearrangement joins TRBV11-2 to TRBJ1-5; D ambiguous. The CDR3 spans 15 residues. Deletions cut 0 bases from V and 2 bases from J, with 8 bases between. The germline gives CDR1 SGHAT, CDR2 FQNNGV. The DNA for the CDR3 is TGTGCCAGCAGCTTAGATGTATTTGGCAATCAGCCCCAGCATTTT. Translating gives CASSLDVFGNQPQHF.

The chain carries TRBV7-9 and TRBJ2-2; either TRBD1 or TRBD2 may supply D (6 bases each). The CDR3 totals 16 residues. Between the trimmed V and J ends, which lost 4 bases and 4 bases, there was a span of 16 bases. Germline assignment: CDR1 SEHNR and CDR2 FQNEAQ (reference sequence). The CDR3 nucleotides are TGTGCCAGCAGCTCTGAAATACAGGGAGGCACCGGGGAGCTGTTTTTT. This codes for CASSSEIQGGTGELFF.

The chain couples TRBV11-3 to TRBJ2-2; TRBD1 is a possible D gene (6 bases). The germline gives CDR1 SGHNT, CDR2 YENEEA. The CDR3 loop spans 13 amino acids. V was pared by 8 bases and J by 5 bases, with 12 bases between. CDR3 in amino acids: CASRKGQTGELFF. DNA for the CDR3: TGTGCCAGCCGAAAAGGACAGACCGGGGAGCTGTTTTTT.

This chain links TRBV28 with TRBJ2-7; D gene ambiguous. V was cut by 8 bases and J by 1 base, with 15 bases left in between. The CDR3 sequence is 14 residues long. Germline V CDR1 and CDR2: MDHEN, SYDVKM. The CDR3 sequence: CASVRAPGSYEQYF. The CDR3, as DNA: TGTGCCAGCGTAAGGGCCCCAGGTTCCTACGAGCAGTACTTC.

J is TRBJ2-4 and V is TRBV6-5; TRBD2 is a possible D gene (6 bases). Germline V gene lookup returns CDR1 MNHEY and CDR2 SVGAGI. Trimming left V 6 bases short and J 4 bases short, with 16 bases between. The CDR3 consists of 15 residues. CDR3 DNA: TGTGCCAGCAGCAATACGTTAGCGGTGAAAAACATTCAGTACTTC. It translates to CASSNTLAVKNIQYF.

CDR3 DNA: TGTGCCAGCAGCACACGGGAGTGGGTGGGGATGAACACTGAAGCTTTCTTT. This gives the protein CASSTREWVGMNTEAFF. This sequence joins TRBV7-2 and TRBJ1-1; no clear D. The CDR3 contains 17 residues. Per germline, CDR1 SGHTA and CDR2 FQGNSA. V gave up 5 bases and J gave up 0 bases, with 19 bases separating them.

V and J are TRBV27 and TRBJ2-1; 13 positions agree with TRBD2. Germline V lookup: CDR1 MNHEY, CDR2 SMNVEV (reference sequence). The V segment lost 7 bases and the J segment 8 bases; nucleotides outside the gene matches: 5. The length of the CDR3 is 14 residues. CDR3 nucleotide sequence: TGTGCCAGCAATCGACTAGCGGGAGGCGATGAGCAGTTCTTC. Translation: CASNRLAGGDEQFF.

CDR3 nucleotide sequence: TGCAGCGTTAAGGGACAGCCTGAAGATGAGCAGTTCTTC. Residues: CSVKGQPEDEQFF. The chain links TRBV29-1 to TRBJ2-1, with 7 bases matching TRBD1. The CDR3 runs 13 residues. With 5 bases clipped from V and 8 bases from J, the junction kept 9 bases outside the gene matches. Germline V gene sequence: CDR1 SQVTM, CDR2 ANQGSEA.

This clone has just a few counts. The V call is TRBV7-2, the J call TRBJ2-2; tentative D call: TRBD1 (7 bases). The length of the CDR3 is 14 residues. The V gene lost 6 bases and the J gene lost 4 bases, with 12 bases spanning the gap. The germline gives CDR1 SGHTA, CDR2 FQGNSA. CDR3 protein: CASRNQGGTGELFF. CDR3 DNA: TGTGCCAGCAGAAACCAGGGGGGCACCGGGGAGCTGTTTTTT.

The chain recombines TRBV5-4 with TRBJ2-1; 7 nucleotides align to TRBD1. Germline V gene lookup returns CDR1 SGHNT and CDR2 YYREEE (reference sequence). The CDR3 covers 16 residues. J lost 4 bases, V lost 4 bases, and 11 bases had no gene match. The CDR3 protein is CASSTTEQTGYNEQFF. CDR3 DNA: TGTGCCAGCAGCACCACCGAGCAGACAGGGTACAATGAGCAGTTCTTC.

The chain links TRBV9 to TRBJ2-3, with 14 nucleotides matching TRBD2. CDR1 SGDLS and CDR2 YYNGEE come from the germline V gene. The V gene end was trimmed by 3 bases and the J gene end by 7 bases; junction bases not matched to a gene: 7. The CDR3 runs 16 residues. In DNA, the CDR3 is TGTGCCAGCAGCGCCGGGACTAGCGGGAGTTTAAATACGCAGTATTTT. Its translation is CASSAGTSGSLNTQYF.

The chain uses TRBV6-1 and TRBJ2-5, with D possibly matching TRBD1 (6 bases). CDR3 size: 13 residues. V was cut by 2 bases and J by 2 bases, with 6 bases left in between. Germline V gene lookup returns CDR1 MNHNS and CDR2 SASEGT. CDR3 protein: CASSEQGQETQYF. The CDR3 DNA sequence: TGTGCCAGCAGTGAACAGGGGCAAGAGACCCAGTACTTC.

The chain carries TRBV27 and TRBJ2-7, with 8 bases identical to TRBD2. Looked up from germline, CDR1 is MNHEY and CDR2 is SMNVEV (reference sequence). Trimming cost V 5 bases and J 2 bases; bases outside gene matches: 5. The CDR3 is 14 residues long. CDR3 DNA: TGTGCCAGCAGTATTAGCGGGGTGCCCTACGAGCAGTACTTC. This encodes CASSISGVPYEQYF.

This clone appeared once. The genes are TRBV30 and TRBJ2-7, with 10 bases that match TRBD1. V shed 2 bases, J shed 5 bases, and the junction held 18 bases outside the gene matches. The V gene's germline CDR1 is GTSNPN and CDR2 SVGIG (reference sequence). The CDR3 length is 18 residues. This CDR3 reads CAWSRALLLDRGLDEQYF. The DNA for the CDR3 is TGTGCCTGGAGTCGAGCACTTCTACTCGACAGGGGGCTCGACGAGCAGTACTTC.

The CDR3 spells CASSLVYEQYF. DNA for the CDR3: TGTGCCAGCAGTCTGGTATACGAGCAGTACTTC. The chain combines TRBV6-6 with TRBJ2-7; D gene uncertain. The CDR3 covers 11 residues. Germline V gene lookup returns CDR1 MNHNY and CDR2 SVGAGI (reference sequence). Trimming left V 5 bases short and J 4 bases short, with 6 bases between.

This chain joins TRBV10-2 and TRBJ1-1; 8 nucleotides align to TRBD1. Germline lookup yields CDR1 WSHSY and CDR2 SAAADI. This CDR3 spans 13 amino acids. Losses at the gene ends were 4 bases for V and 6 bases for J; bases not matched to a gene: 4. In DNA, the CDR3 is TGCGCCAGCAGTGGACAGGGGCCGGCTGAAGCTTTCTTT. This encodes CASSGQGPAEAFF.

The chain recombines TRBV2 with TRBJ1-2, with TRBD1 matching 9 bases. This CDR3 is 17 amino acids long. The ends lost 6 bases at V and 3 bases at J; junction bases unmatched: 14. Germline V lookup: CDR1 SNHLY, CDR2 FYNNEI. The CDR3 reads CASRGTGPTLSHYGYTF. For the CDR3, the DNA is TGTGCCAGCAGGGGGACAGGGCCGACATTATCCCACTATGGCTACACCTTC.

This rearrangement joins TRBV30 to TRBJ1-5, with D possibly being TRBD1 (5 bases). V shed 4 bases and J shed 4 bases, with 14 bases lying between them. CDR1 is GTSNPN, CDR2 SVGIG, per germline (reference sequence). This CDR3 spans 14 amino acids. CDR3 DNA: TGTGCCTGGATGACACAGGACCGGAATCAGCCCCAGCATTTT. Encoded protein: CAWMTQDRNQPQHF.

The chain is built from TRBV29-1 and TRBJ1-1; TRBD1 aligns across 8 bases. The junction had 4 bases not matched to a gene; V was cut back by 7 bases and J by 0 bases. This CDR3 comprises 13 residues. Germline V gene data show CDR1 as SQVTM and CDR2 as ANQGSEA. CDR3 loop: CSAGQGLNTEAFF. Written as DNA, the CDR3 is TGCAGCGCCGGACAGGGATTGAACACTGAAGCTTTCTTT.

V usage is TRBV5-1 and J usage is TRBJ2-5; 8 nucleotides agree with TRBD1. CDR3 length: 14 residues. Trimming cost V 2 bases and J 5 bases; bases outside gene matches: 5. In germline, CDR1 is SGHRS, CDR2 YFSETQ. The CDR3 here is CASSFKDRGETQYF. CDR3 in DNA: TGCGCCAGCAGCTTCAAAGACAGGGGCGAGACCCAGTACTTC.